The 20 T cell receptor beta chains below were found in one sample sequenced in a study of graft-versus-host responses after intestinal transplantation. Some clones are missing from TCRdb's copy, which holds only in-frame ones; the method was immunoSEQ multiplex PCR. The sample has 60,000 to 90,000 clones, about 92% seen once; the top ten hold approximately 1.3%. These TCRs are of unknown antigen specificity. This sample comprised unstimulated CD8+ T cells sorted from spleen or lymph node cells, obtained before intestinal transplant. The receptors were gathered from a human donor who received an intestinal transplant.

This chain links TRBV5-1 with TRBJ2-1; 8 nucleotides agree with TRBD2. J lost 9 bases, V lost 1 base, and 9 bases had no gene match. Germline V CDR1 and CDR2: SGHRS, YFSETQ. This CDR3 comprises 15 residues. CDR3 DNA sequence: TGCGCCAGCAGCTTGATTAGCGGGGCTGCGGGTGAGCAGTTCTTC. This encodes CASSLISGAAGEQFF.

The chain recombines TRBV4-1 with TRBJ2-1; 8 bases align to TRBD2. CDR3 size: 15 residues. The germline gives CDR1 MGHRA, CDR2 YSYEKL. V trimming: 0 bases; J trimming: 8 bases; junction bases outside the gene matches: 6. CDR3 region: CASSQEAGGIDEQFF. CDR3 DNA: TGCGCCAGCAGCCAAGAGGCGGGGGGCATTGATGAGCAGTTCTTC.

V is TRBV5-4 and J is TRBJ1-1, with D possibly matching TRBD1 (5 bases). V lost 5 bases and J 3 bases, leaving 11 bases between the germline ends. The CDR3 has 13 amino acids. Germline V gene lookup returns CDR1 SGHNT and CDR2 YYREEE (reference sequence). CDR3 residues: CASRRTGDTEAFF. As DNA, the CDR3 is TGTGCCAGCAGACGTACGGGGGACACTGAAGCTTTCTTT.

With respect to this clone: This CDR3 is also generated by other DNA sequences in the sample. This chain uses TRBV9 with TRBJ2-7; 10 positions match TRBD1. The J segment lost 2 bases and the V segment lost 4 bases, leaving 3 bases of the junction unmatched. The CDR3 loop spans 14 amino acids. Looked up from germline, CDR1 is SGDLS and CDR2 is YYNGEE. The CDR3 nucleotides are TGTGCCAGCAGCCTGGGACAGGGGACCTACGAGCAGTACTTC. This sequence encodes CASSLGQGTYEQYF. Full variable domain (remainder filled in from reference TRBV9 and TRBJ2-7): DSGVTQTPKHLITATGQRVTLRCSPRSGDLSVYWYQQSLDQGLQFLIQYYNGEERAKGNILERFSAQQFPDLHSELNLSSLELGDSALYFCASSLGQGTYEQYFGPGTRLTVT.

The V and J genes are TRBV6-5 and TRBJ2-3, with D perhaps matching TRBD1 (5 bases). Germline-derived CDR1 and CDR2 are MNHEY and SVGAGI. V lost 8 bases and J lost 2, with 14 bases in between. The CDR3 loop spans 14 amino acids. The CDR3 DNA is TGTGCCAGCTGGGGCCAGGAATACACAGATACGCAGTATTTT. Its translation: CASWGQEYTDTQYF.

The CDR3 DNA is TGTGCCAGCAGTTACGCCGGCGGGGGGGCCGAAGAGACCCAGTACTTC. Protein product: CASSYAGGGAEETQYF. V usage is TRBV6-5 and J usage is TRBJ2-5, with 9 bases identical to TRBD2. CDR1 and CDR2 from the germline V gene are MNHEY and SVGAGI. CDR3 size: 16 residues. J gave up 3 bases and V 2 bases, and 7 bases lay outside the gene matches.

This rearrangement joins TRBV27 to TRBJ1-5; weak D call: TRBD1 (6 bases). Germline lookup yields CDR1 MNHEY and CDR2 SMNVEV (reference sequence). Trimming removed 6 bases from V and 3 bases from J, with 12 bases in between. This CDR3 comprises 14 residues. CDR3 nucleotides: TGTGCCAGCAGCCCGGACAGCTTCAATCAGCCCCAGCATTTT. Encoded protein: CASSPDSFNQPQHF.

V is TRBV21-1 and J is TRBJ1-2; the table gives TRBD1 as D, unverified against the DNA. TRBV21-1 constitutes a pseudogene. The CDR3 consists of 16 residues. The CDR3 is CASSIGKQGGSWGYTF. The CDR3 DNA reads as TGTGCCAGCAGCATTGGGAAACAGGGGGGTAGTTGGGGCTACACCTTC.

The genes are TRBV5-4 and TRBJ2-7; TRBD2 is a possible D gene (6 bases). This CDR3 region has 13 residues. Deletions cut 2 bases from V and 6 bases from J, with 12 bases between. Germline-derived CDR1 and CDR2 are SGHNT and YYREEE (reference sequence). The CDR3 DNA reads TGTGCCAGCAGCTTTGGGGGAGGTGGCGAGCAGTACTTC. Translating gives CASSFGGGGEQYF.

With respect to this clone: The same CDR3 arises from other DNA sequences in this sample as well. The gene calls are TRBV5-4 and TRBJ2-2, with a weak D call TRBD1 (5 bases). The V end lost 2 bases, the J end lost 1 base, and 6 bases lay between the germline ends. Germline V gene lookup returns CDR1 SGHNT and CDR2 YYREEE (reference sequence). The CDR3 has 14 amino acids. CDR3 in amino acids: CASSLGENTGELFF. CDR3 nucleotide sequence: TGTGCCAGCAGCTTAGGGGAGAACACCGGGGAGCTGTTTTTT.

This clone was seen only once. Germline is not matched at one junction end, which may reflect a read error. Within the sample, other DNA sequences also encode this same CDR3. The chain has TRBV5-6 and TRBJ1-1, with D tentatively TRBD1 (6 bases). Germline CDR1 is SGHDT and CDR2 is YYEEEE. This CDR3 comprises 18 residues. This CDR3 reads CASSLVGGGRGSDTEAFF. DNA for the CDR3: TGTGCCAGCAGCTTGGTTGGCGGGGGGCGCGGTTCGGACACCGAAGCTTTCTTT.

The rearrangement links TRBV2 to TRBJ2-3; D may be TRBD1 (7 bases). V lost 3 bases, J lost 5 bases, and 18 bases lay in between. Germline CDR1 SNHLY, CDR2 FYNNEI. There are 16 residues in the CDR3. CDR3 nucleotides: TGTGCCAGCAGTGATAGCATGGAGGGGGCGGTAGATACGCAGTATTTT. As protein: CASSDSMEGAVDTQYF.

The V and J genes are TRBV6-5 and TRBJ1-5, with D perhaps TRBD1 (5 bases). CDR3 length equals 14 residues. Germline lookup yields CDR1 MNHEY and CDR2 SVGAGI. Trimming stripped 5 bases from V and 9 bases from J, with 17 bases between. CDR3 sequence (DNA): TGTGCCAGCAGTGATTCGACAGCCAGAGGGCCCCAGCATTTT. It encodes CASSDSTARGPQHF.

Concerning this clone itself: The identical CDR3 is also encoded by other nucleotide sequences in the sample. J is TRBJ2-7 and V is TRBV7-2, with 8 bases matching TRBD1. The CDR3 has 12 residues. Germline V gene data show CDR1 as SGHTA and CDR2 as FQGNSA. J was trimmed by 4 bases and V by 7 bases; bases with no gene match: 3. The CDR3 loop reads CASIQGAYEQYF. CDR3 bases: TGTGCCAGCATCCAGGGGGCGTACGAGCAGTACTTC. Supplemented by reference TRBV7-2 and TRBJ2-7, the full variable domain reads GAGVSQSPSNKVTEKGKDVELRCDPISGHTALYWYRQSLGQGLEFLIYFQGNSAPDKSGLPSDRFSAERTGGSVSTLTIQRTQQEDSAVYLCASIQGAYEQYFGPGTRLTVT.

J is TRBJ1-1 and V is TRBV7-3; the D gene is possibly TRBD1 (6 bases). Looked up from germline, CDR1 is SGHTA and CDR2 is FQGTGA. This CDR3 has 13 amino acids. V shed 0 bases and J shed 4 bases, with 6 bases lying between them. Here the CDR3 DNA reads TGTGCCAGCAGCTTAACGGGGGCCACTGAAGCTTTCTTT. Translation gives CASSLTGATEAFF.

The chain is built from TRBV29-1 and TRBJ1-3, with D perhaps matching TRBD1 (5 bases). The CDR3 runs to 12 residues. Germline V gene lookup returns CDR1 SQVTM and CDR2 ANQGSEA. V was trimmed by 6 bases and J by 3 bases, leaving 9 bases between them. DNA for the CDR3: TGCAGCGTATGGACACTTGGAAACACCATATATTTT. Protein product: CSVWTLGNTIYF.

The rearrangement joins TRBV27 to TRBJ1-6, with 8 bases matching TRBD1. CDR1 and CDR2 from the germline V gene are MNHEY and SMNVEV (reference sequence). V lost 5 bases and J lost 10; bases outside the gene matches: 10. The CDR3 has 15 amino acids. The CDR3 nucleotides are TGTGCCAGCAGTCCGCCTGGACAGGGCAGATCACCCCTCCACTTT. This codes for CASSPPGQGRSPLHF.

CDR3 DNA: TGCAGCGTTGACCGACAGGGGTTGGGAGCTAACTATGGCTACACCTTC. Its translation: CSVDRQGLGANYGYTF. This rearrangement joins TRBV29-1 to TRBJ1-2, with 8 bases lining up with TRBD1. Per the germline V gene, CDR1 is SQVTM and CDR2 is ANQGSEA. The V and J ends lost 3 bases and 0 bases, in that order; junction bases with no gene match: 9. The CDR3 sequence is 16 residues long.

The CDR3 region is CASSDSTGSSYNSPLHF. The DNA for the CDR3 is TGTGCCAGCAGTGACTCTACAGGGAGCTCCTATAATTCACCCCTCCACTTT. The V gene is TRBV6-4, the J gene TRBJ1-6; tentatively, D is TRBD1 (6 bases). The CDR3 spans 17 residues. CDR1 MRHNA and CDR2 SNTAGT come from the germline V gene. The V end was cut by 0 bases, the J end by 0 bases, with 9 bases between.

The chain has TRBV2 and TRBJ1-2, with 7 bases lining up with TRBD1. Germline V gives CDR1 SNHLY, CDR2 FYNNEI. This CDR3 is 12 amino acids long. The V and J ends lost 9 bases and 5 bases, in that order; junction bases with no gene match: 6. The chain's CDR3 is CASRDSSYGYTF. CDR3 in DNA: TGTGCCAGTAGGGACAGCTCATATGGCTACACCTTC.